The following is a TCR beta chain sequence with its context. No antigen is known for it. The data belong to a study of cytomegalovirus exposure and HLA in healthy donors. Overall study context: When 350 to 500 donors were genotyped, 80% to 90% of them were found to fall in the Caucasian-associated ancestry cluster.

PCR employed 60 Vbeta and 13 Jbeta primers. Clones were sequenced by immunoSEQ multiplex PCR, and TCRdb holds only the in-frame ones, with some missing. The sample has 200,000 or so clones, 75% to 85% seen once. Findings and caveats of the study: A likely sequencing artifact accounted for one observed cluster of highly shared sequence variants. In a later analysis, V- and J-gene trimming of beta chains associated with a DCLRE1C missense variant, replicated independently. HLA restriction was apparent for most CMV-associated TCR beta chains in a later analysis.

The J segment lost 7 bases and the V segment lost 5 bases, leaving 9 bases of the junction unmatched. CDR1 is SEHNR, CDR2 FQNEAQ, per germline (reference sequence). The CDR3 sequence is 14 residues long. The TCR originated in a woman aged 18 to 35 in good health and CMV-seronegative. The rearrangement uses TRBV7-9 and TRBJ1-2, with 8 bases aligning to TRBD1. The sequencing sample was made of PBMCs. Here the CDR3 reads CASSTSGGDFGYTF. The CDR3 DNA follows: TGTGCCAGCAGCACATCAGGGGGCGATTTTGGCTACACCTTC.